A few counts support the clone carrying this TCR beta chain. Its antigen remains unidentified. Healthy Caucasians alone served as donors. V shed 6 bases, J shed 6 bases, and the junction held 8 bases outside the gene matches. The germline gives CDR1 DFQATT, CDR2 SNEGSKA (reference sequence). CDR3 size: 13 residues. This entry is derived from a study of identical twins. TCRdb itself ran the 5' RACE reads through MiXCR, one entry per CDR3 protein. The sample yields 1.5 million to 2 million distinct CDR3 sequences, about 32% seen once. Notes on the study in general: Within cord blood, abundant beta clonotypes carried fewer insertions, but memory repertoires showed no such trend. Out-of-frame TCR alpha sharing in monozygotic twins exceeded recombination model predictions.

Sequencing was done on a sample of cord blood. This clonotype originated in a newborn girl in good health. The chain joins TRBV20-1 to TRBJ2-7; TRBD2 matches 10 bases. This CDR3 reads CSASSGSPAEQYF. The CDR3 DNA reads TGCAGTGCCTCTAGCGGGAGTCCGGCCGAGCAGTACTTC.